This T cell receptor beta chain was retrieved from a study of cytomegalovirus exposure and HLA in healthy donors. Overall study: Early on, a data release was issued that held 80 million or so unique TCRs from HLA-typed donors.

The CDR3 runs to 13 residues. V was pared by 6 bases and J by 3 bases, with 4 bases of the junction left unmatched. Germline V lookup: CDR1 SQVTM, CDR2 ANQGSEA. PCR used 60 Vbeta primers and 13 Jbeta primers. Method: immunoSEQ multiplex PCR; TCRdb's copy keeps in-frame clones and lacks some. The sample has approximately 100,000 clones; 76% are singletons. The chain uses TRBV29-1 and TRBJ2-1; 8 bases line up with TRBD2. The sequenced material came from PBMCs. The origin of this receptor is a woman aged 45 to 65 in good health and CMV-seropositive. CDR3 DNA: TGCAGCGTCCTAGCGGGCGGCTACAATGAGCAGTTCTTC. Protein sequence: CSVLAGGYNEQFF.